This T cell receptor beta chain was documented in a study of blood T cell repertoires in COVID-19. Study overall: Samples came from the United States, Italy and Spain, spanning acute and convalescent COVID-19.

The protocol was immunoSEQ multiplex PCR, while the TCRdb copy is restricted to in-frame clones and leaves out a portion. The table has fewer than 450,000 clones, around 87% seen once. This clone was seen only a few times. Other DNA sequences in this sample translate to the same CDR3. J was trimmed by 6 bases and V by 1 base; bases with no gene match: 5. There are 16 residues in the CDR3. Germline V gene data show CDR1 as SEHNR and CDR2 as FQNEAQ (reference sequence). This chain links TRBV7-9 with TRBJ2-2; TRBD2 aligns across 10 bases. Sequences were obtained from peripheral blood. The receptor was derived from a woman aged 45-65 years with COVID-19, enrolled during active disease. As DNA, the CDR3 is TGTGCCAGCAGCTTAGGGCTAGCGGGAGTTGCCGGGGAGCTGTTTTTT. Translating gives CASSLGLAGVAGELFF.